This TCR beta chain was found in a study of T cell clones after liver transplantation. Study summary: TCRbeta sequencing after a pre-transplant mixed lymphocyte reaction identified graft-donor-reactive clones, later tracked in post-transplant blood. Overall study results and limits: In 5 of 8 subjects, circulating graft-donor-reactive CD4 TCRbeta sequences fell significantly after transplant.

Profiled with immunoSEQ multiplex PCR; TCRdb holds only in-frame clones, not every one. The data hold 99,000 or so clones, with roughly 80% observed a single time. With respect to this clone: Antigen: not known.

The CDR3 is made up of 15 amino acids. Germline V lookup: CDR1 SGHTA, CDR2 FQGTGA. V was cut by 5 bases and J by 6 bases, with 18 bases left in between. The source of this sequence is a human donor who received a liver transplant. Sequences were derived from CD4+ T cells from blood, sampled before liver transplant. The V call is TRBV7-3, the J call TRBJ2-3; D gene ambiguous. The CDR3 nucleotides are TGTGCCAGCAGCATAGGGCCAGCCAGGACGGATACGCAGTATTTT. Translating gives CASSIGPARTDTQYF. Supplemented by reference TRBV7-3 and TRBJ2-3, the full variable domain reads GAGVSQTPSNKVTEKGKYVELRCDPISGHTALYWYRQSLGQGPEFLIYFQGTGAADDSGLPNDRFFAVRPEGSVSTLKIQRTERGDSAVYLCASSIGPARTDTQYFGPGTRLTVL.